These 30 T cell receptor beta chains came from one sample sequenced in a study of OX40 agonist ivuxolimab in advanced cancers. Assay: immunoSEQ multiplex PCR; the TCRdb copy retains only in-frame clones and omits some. The sample contains under 15,000 clones, about 90% of which appear only once. Sequenced here: CD4+ or CD8+ T cells sorted from blood, sampled in a trial of the OX40 agonist ivuxolimab. The receptors were sampled from an adult with an advanced solid tumor such as melanoma, head and neck, liver or kidney cancer.

The CDR3 loop is CASSSHLMGQDEQYF. As DNA, the CDR3 is TGTGCCAGCAGTTCCCACCTCATGGGGCAAGACGAGCAGTACTTC. The J gene is TRBJ2-7, the V gene TRBV6-5, with D tentatively TRBD1 (5 bases). The CDR3 runs to 15 residues. V lost 4 bases, J lost 5 bases, and 18 bases lay in between. CDR1 MNHEY and CDR2 SVGAGI come from the germline V gene.

This sequence joins TRBV5-1 and TRBJ2-7; 8 bases fit TRBD2. V dropped 4 bases and J dropped 2; count of bases not matched to a gene: 8. This CDR3 comprises 15 residues. Germline V gene data show CDR1 as SGHRS and CDR2 as YFSETQ. The CDR3 loop reads CASSASSGPTYEQYF. The CDR3 DNA follows: TGCGCCAGCAGCGCCTCTAGCGGGCCTACCTACGAGCAGTACTTC.

This clone has more than one count but fewer than ten. The chain couples TRBV4-2 to TRBJ2-7, with D uncertain. The V end was cut by 4 bases, the J end by 2 bases, with 15 bases between. The length of the CDR3 is 15 residues. Germline CDR1 LGHNA, CDR2 YNFKEQ. The CDR3 reads CASSPSADGAYEQYF. DNA for the CDR3: TGTGCCAGCAGCCCGTCTGCAGACGGCGCCTACGAGCAGTACTTC.

Concerning this clone: This may come from a read error, since a much larger clone is one base off. The same CDR3 can be traced to other DNA sequences in this sample. The chain carries TRBV7-3 and TRBJ2-3; weak D call: TRBD1 (6 bases). The CDR3 length is 15 residues. Trimming stripped 5 bases from V and 4 bases from J, with 16 bases between. Germline CDR1 SGHTA, CDR2 FQGTGA. The CDR3 region is CASSPDSGGSDTQYF. The CDR3 DNA follows: TGTGCCAGCAGCCCGGACAGTGGGGGATCAGATACGCAGTATTTT.

This chain connects TRBV27 to TRBJ2-5; D gene ambiguous. V shed 7 bases and J shed 1 base, with 10 bases lying between them. There are 13 residues in the CDR3. CDR1 and CDR2 from the germline V gene are MNHEY and SMNVEV (reference sequence). The CDR3 nucleotides are TGTGCCAGCACTCAACCACCCCAAGAGACCCAGTACTTC. Protein product: CASTQPPQETQYF.

This clone was seen a few times. This chain joins TRBV6-6 and TRBJ1-5; D not certain. Between the trimmed V and J ends, which lost 6 bases and 11 bases, there was a span of 14 bases. The CDR3 loop spans 12 amino acids. CDR1 is MNHNY, CDR2 SVGAGI, per germline (reference sequence). The CDR3 DNA is TGTGCCAGCAGCCCCGGGGTACCGGCCCAGCATTTT. This gives the protein CASSPGVPAQHF.

The chain is built from TRBV10-3 and TRBJ2-5; no clear D gene. Trimming left V 6 bases short and J 1 base short, with 6 bases between. The CDR3 runs to 12 residues. CDR1 and CDR2 (germline): ENHRY, SYGVKD. CDR3 bases: TGTGCCATCAGCCGAACCCAAGAGACCCAGTACTTC. Translation: CAISRTQETQYF.

CDR3 bases: TGCGCCAGCAGCCCGTCAGGGAGGGGCGCGGGTAATTCACCCCTCCACTTT. Amino acid sequence: CASSPSGRGAGNSPLHF. The chain carries TRBV4-3 and TRBJ1-6, with a possible D match to TRBD1 (5 bases). Germline loops: CDR1 LGHNA, CDR2 YSLEER. V gave up 4 bases and J gave up 6 bases, with 19 bases separating them. The CDR3 covers 17 residues.

The genes are TRBV5-6 and TRBJ1-5; a weak D match, TRBD1 (5 bases). This CDR3 is 16 amino acids long. Germline CDR1 is SGHDT and CDR2 is YYEEEE. V was shortened by 4 bases and J by 7 bases, with 21 bases between the two germline ends. The CDR3 DNA sequence: TGTGCCAGCAGCCTGGGAGGGGCGCGTCTCCGGCAGCCCCAGCATTTT. As protein: CASSLGGARLRQPQHF. The full variable domain, in which reference TRBV5-6 and TRBJ1-5 provide the parts outside the CDR3, is DAGVTQSPTHLIKTRGQQVTLRCSPKSGHDTVSWYQQALGQGPQFIFQYYEEEERQRGNFPDRFSGHQFPNYSSELNVNALLLGDSALYLCASSLGGARLRQPQHFGDGTRLSIL.

The rearrangement joins TRBV6-5 to TRBJ1-5; TRBD1 is a possible D gene (5 bases). V lost 6 bases, J lost 2 bases, and 11 bases lay in between. CDR1 is MNHEY, CDR2 SVGAGI, per germline. CDR3 length equals 14 residues. CDR3: CASSNGRGNQPQHF. The CDR3 DNA reads TGTGCCAGCAGCAACGGCAGGGGCAATCAGCCCCAGCATTTT.

The chain employs TRBV5-6 and TRBJ2-7, with D possibly TRBD2 on 6 matching bases. The CDR3 runs to 17 residues. V lost 0 bases and J 3 bases, leaving 19 bases between the germline ends. Germline V lookup: CDR1 SGHDT, CDR2 YYEEEE. The CDR3, as DNA: TGTGCCAGCAGCTTGGTGGTGGGAGGCCAGGGTGGCTACGAGCAGTACTTC. It translates to CASSLVVGGQGGYEQYF.

The V and J genes are TRBV12-5 and TRBJ2-7; TRBD1 matches 9 bases. With V trimmed by 3 bases and J by 2 bases, 8 bases remained unmatched. The CDR3 is 16 residues long. Germline V lookup: CDR1 LGHNT, CDR2 FRNRAP. The CDR3: CASGFNLRDRAYEQYF. The CDR3 DNA follows: TGTGCTAGTGGTTTCAACCTCCGGGACAGGGCCTACGAGCAGTACTTC.

The chain has TRBV9 and TRBJ1-3; 9 nucleotides line up with TRBD1. Looked up from germline, CDR1 is SGDLS and CDR2 is YYNGEE. V lost 2 bases and J lost 8; bases outside the gene matches: 8. The CDR3 has 15 residues. For the CDR3, the DNA is TGTGCCAGCAGCGTTGGGCAAGACAGGGGGGACACCATATATTTT. This gives the protein CASSVGQDRGDTIYF.

The chain employs TRBV23-1 and TRBJ1-5, with 8 bases fitting TRBD1. TRBV23-1 is designated an ORF whose function remains uncertain. J gave up 2 bases and V 2 bases, and 5 bases lay outside the gene matches. The CDR3 is 16 residues long. The CDR3 sequence is CASSQPDRGGNQPQHF. The DNA for the CDR3 is TGCGCCAGCAGTCAACCCGACAGGGGAGGCAATCAGCCCCAGCATTTT.

The chain combines TRBV5-6 with TRBJ1-5; 8 nucleotides line up with TRBD1. This CDR3 spans 15 amino acids. Trimming took 4 bases from V and 2 from J; bases not matched to a gene: 5. The germline CDR1 and CDR2 sequences are SGHDT and YYEEEE. DNA of the CDR3: TGTGCCAGCAGCGGACAGGGAGGGGGCAATCAGCCCCAGCATTTT. This sequence encodes CASSGQGGGNQPQHF.

This clone came up once. The rearrangement uses TRBV9 and TRBJ2-1, with 10 bases matching TRBD2. Trimming cost V 2 bases and J 7 bases; bases outside gene matches: 9. The CDR3 length is 16 residues. In germline, CDR1 is SGDLS, CDR2 YYNGEE. The CDR3 DNA sequence: TGTGCCAGCAGCGTGAGCGGGGGGGTCGTACGGAATGAGCAGTTCTTC. This sequence encodes CASSVSGGVVRNEQFF.

As to this clone: Other DNA sequences in the sample encode the same CDR3. The gene calls are TRBV6-6 and TRBJ1-1, with no clear D. The germline V and J ends were trimmed by 0 bases and 1 base, with 3 bases remaining between them. The CDR3 spans 13 residues. Germline V gene sequence: CDR1 MNHNY, CDR2 SVGAGI (reference sequence). CDR3 sequence (DNA): TGTGCCAGCAGTTACTCGGCGAACACTGAAGCTTTCTTT. It codes for CASSYSANTEAFF.

This rearrangement joins TRBV25-1 to TRBJ2-7; D remains unclear. Trimming pared 1 base from V and 3 bases from J, leaving 22 bases between. The CDR3 extends over 18 amino acids. The germline V gene has CDR1 MGHDK and CDR2 SYGVNS. CDR3 region: CASSESPPRNWTHYEQYF. CDR3 coding DNA: TGTGCCAGCAGTGAATCCCCTCCGCGGAACTGGACGCACTACGAGCAGTACTTC.

The chain uses TRBV10-2 and TRBJ2-3; perhaps TRBD1 as D (6 bases). Germline V gene data show CDR1 as WSHSY and CDR2 as SAAADI. The CDR3 is 11 residues long. Trimming cost V 4 bases and J 14 bases, with 13 bases left between them. The CDR3 coding sequence is TGCGCCAGCAGTGCCGGGACAAGCATGTATTTT. Its translation is CASSAGTSMYF.

The chain employs TRBV6-5 and TRBJ2-7, with D hard to call. With 5 bases removed from V and 0 bases from J, the gap between germline ends came to 5 bases. Germline CDR1 is MNHEY and CDR2 is SVGAGI. The CDR3 contains 12 residues. The CDR3 bases are TGTGCCAGCAGTGAGAACTCCTACGAGCAGTACTTC. Amino acids: CASSENSYEQYF.

J is TRBJ2-1 and V is TRBV19, with a weak D call TRBD2 (7 bases). The V gene lost 6 bases and the J gene lost 7 bases, with 25 bases spanning the gap. Germline CDR1 is LNHDA and CDR2 is SQIVND (reference sequence). The CDR3 length is 17 residues. CDR3 sequence reads: CASSHGGSGIVWNEQFF. The CDR3 DNA reads TGTGCCAGTAGCCACGGGGGCAGCGGGATAGTATGGAATGAGCAGTTCTTC.

This clone was counted a few times. V is TRBV15 and J is TRBJ2-7; perhaps TRBD1 as D (5 bases). The CDR3 totals 15 residues. Germline assignment: CDR1 LNHNV and CDR2 YYDKDF (reference sequence). V lost 3 bases and J 3 bases, leaving 15 bases between the germline ends. CDR3 region: CATSSLPRVDYEQYF. In DNA form, the CDR3 reads TGTGCCACCAGCAGCTTGCCCAGGGTAGACTACGAGCAGTACTTC.

The gene calls are TRBV6-6 and TRBJ2-7, with D perhaps being TRBD1 or TRBD2 (5 bases each). Between the trimmed V and J ends, which lost 2 bases and 5 bases, there was a span of 10 bases. This CDR3 has 13 residues. The germline CDR1 and CDR2 sequences are MNHNY and SVGAGI (reference sequence). The CDR3 region has the DNA TGTGCCAGCAGTTACCTGGGGGTCGACGAGCAGTACTTC. Its translation is CASSYLGVDEQYF.

The chain couples TRBV30 to TRBJ2-7, with a tentative D call TRBD1 (6 bases). Trimming shortened V by 3 bases and J by 3 bases, and 15 bases separated the two germline ends. The CDR3 extends over 14 amino acids. CDR1 is GTSNPN and CDR2 is SVGIG in the germline V gene (reference sequence). The CDR3: CAWRKPDSGYEQYF. The CDR3 DNA sequence: TGTGCCTGGAGGAAACCGGACAGTGGCTACGAGCAGTACTTC.

This chain joins TRBV6-5 and TRBJ2-3; 9 nucleotides agree with TRBD2. The CDR3 spans 15 residues. CDR1 MNHEY and CDR2 SVGAGI come from the germline V gene. Germline trimming cut 6 bases from V and 1 base from J; bases unmatched to any gene: 5. DNA of the CDR3: TGTGCCAGCAGCAGTAGCGGGAGTGGCACAGATACGCAGTATTTT. It encodes CASSSSGSGTDTQYF.

The rearrangement links TRBV4-1 to TRBJ1-6, with D uncertain. The CDR3 consists of 17 residues. Germline assignment: CDR1 MGHRA and CDR2 YSYEKL. Trimming took off 4 bases at V and 6 bases at J, with 19 bases between the two ends. The CDR3 protein is CASSLNVGSTGNSPLHF. CDR3 in DNA: TGCGCCAGCAGCCTCAACGTTGGGAGCACTGGTAATTCACCCCTCCACTTT.

This clone has a handful of counts. The rearrangement links TRBV10-3 to TRBJ2-7, with TRBD1 matching over 7 bases. V shed 2 bases, J shed 5 bases, and the junction held 6 bases outside the gene matches. In germline, CDR1 is ENHRY, CDR2 SYGVKD. This CDR3 region has 14 residues. The CDR3 DNA is TGTGCCATCAGTGAGGTGGGACAGAGAAACGAGCAGTACTTC. It specifies CAISEVGQRNEQYF.

The chain carries TRBV7-9 and TRBJ2-7; 9 nucleotides match TRBD1. J lost 0 bases, V lost 3 bases, and 6 bases had no gene match. The CDR3 has 16 amino acids. CDR1 is SEHNR and CDR2 is FQNEAQ in the germline V gene (reference sequence). CDR3 bases: TGTGCCAGCAGCTTGGGACAGGGCGGGTCCTCCTACGAGCAGTACTTC. Its protein product is CASSLGQGGSSYEQYF.

The chain links TRBV5-4 to TRBJ1-3; D remains unclear. Deletions cut 1 base from V and 3 bases from J, with 2 bases between. Germline V gives CDR1 SGHNT, CDR2 YYREEE (reference sequence). The CDR3 covers 12 residues. CDR3 sequence reads: CASSLSGNTIYF. The CDR3 coding sequence is TGTGCCAGCAGCTTGAGTGGAAACACCATATATTTT.

CDR3 DNA: TGCGCCAGCAGTGGTGGACCGAATAATGAAAAACTGTTTTTT. Translating gives CASSGGPNNEKLFF. V usage is TRBV10-1 and J usage is TRBJ1-4; D gene unclear. The V end was cut by 4 bases, the J end by 4 bases, with 10 bases between. This CDR3 region has 14 residues. Looked up from germline, CDR1 is WNHNN and CDR2 is SYGVQD (reference sequence).